This T cell receptor beta chain was identified during a study of blood T cells in healthy people across ages (dated by TCRdb to about 2015). In terms of the full investigation: In model experiments, template switching captured roughly one uniquely barcoded TCR beta cDNA molecule for every two T cells. Using deep sequencing normalized with unique cDNA molecular identifiers, the study measured how TCR beta repertoire diversity changes with age. The donors were divided into four age groups: young (average around 15 years), middle-aged (roughly 40), aged (roughly 60) and long-lived (about 84). Using the same blood draw, the study looked at two additional independent replicas of 1 million unique cDNA reads for two donors, one aged 18 to 30 and the other aged 80 or older.

Library prep was done by 5' RACE. TCRdb lists the instrument as Illumina HiSeq 2500. A second PCR of 7 to 11 cycles was performed with a sample-barcoded 5' primer and a J-beta primer mix. A unique molecular identifier was introduced onto each TCR beta cDNA molecule by a template-switch 5' adaptor carrying 12 random nucleotides. Each sample yielded at least 3 million CDR3-containing paired-end reads. The Mint cDNA synthesis kit, primed by a TRBC-specific oligonucleotide, was used to synthesize first-strand cDNA from all RNA. All cDNA was treated with uracil-DNA glycosylase and then went through a first 18-cycle PCR with the universal primers M1SS and BC2_uni_R. The study's own analysis went as follows. For normalization, 1 million high-quality reads were randomly selected from each sample, with every read carrying a distinct molecular identifier. Reads sharing molecular identifiers were discarded rather than binned into consensus sequences. MiTCR, set to a Q25 quality threshold and the strictest error-elimination algorithm, was used for CDR3 identification, clonotype clustering and error correction. Lower-bound total TCR beta diversity was estimated with a nonparametric unseen species model using Euler transformation. TCRdb passed the public sequencing reads through fastp at Q25 and MiXCR, retaining productive beta sequences. Every entry covers one CDR3 protein and lists the most common genes and DNA from its rows. It is TCRdb's table, rather than the study itself, that gives the V and J calls and clone size. The sample has under 700,000 distinct CDR3 sequences on record, less than 25% of them singletons. The ten largest clones represent roughly 9% of the sample.

A distance of 11 bases separates the germline ends of V and J, which lose 0 bases and 7 bases respectively. The CDR3 numbers 14 residues from cysteine through phenylalanine. This entry keeps only the CDR3 DNA: 42 bases, framed from base 1. As encoded in the germline V gene, CDR1 is SGHRS while CDR2 is YFSETQ. Study-wide findings and limitations: The long-lived group showed more naive CD4+ T cells, fewer expanded clones and increased TCR diversity than the aged group, suggesting age selection. Observed TCR beta diversity correlated strongly with the percentage of naive T cells measured by flow cytometry. Observed TCR beta diversity per million T cells fell roughly linearly with age, and a significant reduction was already apparent by age around 36. Conclusive comparison of naive and antigen-experienced compartments was prevented by the profiling of bulk unsorted PBMCs. Estimates of total diversity based on one million sequenced T cells were regarded as lower bounds and as underestimates. Donor CMV infection status was unknown, potentially confounding age-related changes in expanded clonotypes.

This clonotype was observed a few times. Its antigen remains unidentified. No base-level quality is on record; no much larger clone is a single base apart. Systemically healthy Caucasian individuals from Russia, around 38 in total and aged about 6 to 90 years, were included as donors. Approximately 9 milliliters of peripheral blood were collected from each donor into EDTA-treated Vacutainer tubes. PBMCs were isolated by Ficoll-Paque density-gradient centrifugation, with at least 6 million obtained per sample. Trizol reagent was used to extract total RNA from PBMCs, with at least 6 micrograms per sample. For every donor, flow cytometry on a PBMC aliquot measured the percentage of naive CD45RAhigh/CD27high T cells. Separately, the same data were catalogued under a study of T cells of mothers and their children. According to the second study: Donors were nine systemically healthy Caucasian individuals: three mothers and their six children. cDNA synthesis used all of the extracted RNA, with 1.5 ug of RNA in each 15 ul reaction. In the second PCR, the M1S primer added sample barcodes and 2-4 random nucleotides. Over 9 million TCR beta CDR3 reads came from each mother, compared with some 3 million reads from each child. Thymic selection similarly shapes TCR recombination output in related and unrelated pairs, with minor effect from inherited differences. Related mother-child pairs always showed normalized repertoire overlap that was slightly higher than in unrelated mother-child pairs, though the difference was never significant. No persistent microchimeric T cell clones were found, with a detection sensitivity of approximately 100 clones per million clonotypes. In the study, deep NGS was used to compare the TCR beta repertoires of mothers and children, and features distinguishing related mother-child pairs from unrelated individuals were sought. Mothers averaged roughly 36 +/- 4 years of age and children averaged roughly 11 +/- 4 years. Libraries were sequenced on Illumina HiSeq 2000 with 100+100 nt paired-end reads after adapter ligation with NEBNext reagents. To prevent cross-contamination, the mother and child libraries were prepared one month apart and sequenced in separate runs. Between roughly 450,000 and 2,000,000 distinct TCR beta clonotypes were identified per donor. Naive TCR beta clonotypes were estimated from low-frequency clonotypes matched to each donor's FACS-determined naive share, without sorting.

Recombination joined TRBV5-1 with TRBJ1-5; a tentative D match to TRBD1 spans 6 bases. The clonotype comes from a boy between 10 and 17 years old in good health. Input material: blood. The DNA is TGCGCCAGCAGCTTGGGGGACAATAACCAGCCCCAGCATTTT. This translates into CASSLGDNNQPQHF.